This TCR beta chain was sequenced in a study of blood T cell repertoires in COVID-19. Study-wide context: PBMCs, B-cell-depleted T cells, or T cells provided the cDNA or gDNA that made up the material.

Deletions cut 2 bases from V and 7 bases from J, with 5 bases between. This CDR3 is built from 11 residues. Germline loops: CDR1 MDHEN, CDR2 SYDVKM. This clone has only a few counts. The data were produced by immunoSEQ multiplex PCR, yet TCRdb's version contains in-frame clones alone and is incomplete. The table records fewer than 250,000 clones, roughly nine tenths of them present only once. The sequencing sample was made of peripheral blood. The rearrangement joins TRBV28 to TRBJ1-1; D remains unclear. This clonotype was sampled from a man aged 65 to 79 with acute or convalescent COVID-19. CDR3 protein: CASSLGREAFF. CDR3 in DNA: TGTGCCAGCAGTTTAGGGCGTGAAGCTTTCTTT. Variable domain in full (rest from reference TRBV28 and TRBJ1-1): DVKVTQSSRYLVKRTGEKVFLECVQDMDHENMFWYRQDPGLGLRLIYFSYDVKMKEKGDIPEGYSVSREKKERFSLILESASTNQTSMYLCASSLGREAFFGQGTRLTVV.